The next 19 T cell receptor beta chains were all read from a single sample in a study of T cell responses to AZD1222 COVID-19 vaccine listed by TCRdb under 2021. In the paper's terms, the time point label means: about 28 days (+/-7) after the second vaccine dose. Preparation of the library involved the immunoSEQ multiplex PCR assay. TCRdb took this table from immuneACCESS and kept in-frame rearrangements with V and J called. Such tables lack part of the clones; where checked against another copy, unresolved V genes explain under half of the gap, and the rest is unexplained. This sample gives about 81,000 clones in total; approximately 90% of them show up just once. The ten largest clones add up to roughly 8% of the sample. The source was peripheral blood, collected 28 days after the second AZD1222 dose. The receptors originated from an adult who received the AZD1222 COVID-19 vaccine.

This chain joins TRBV5-8 and TRBJ2-4; D possibly matches TRBD1 or TRBD2 (6 bases each). The CDR3 spans 15 residues. Germline values: CDR1 SGHTS, CDR2 YDEGEE. The V gene lost 6 bases and the J gene lost 2 bases, with 15 bases spanning the gap. CDR3 sequence (DNA): TGTGCCAGCACCCCACCCGGGGGCACCAAAAACATTCAGTACTTC. Translating it yields CASTPPGGTKNIQYF.

The V gene is TRBV10-3, the J gene TRBJ2-3; TRBD2 might be the D (6 bases). The CDR3 extends over 16 amino acids. In germline, CDR1 is ENHRY, CDR2 SYGVKD. V lost 3 bases, J lost 4 bases, and 17 bases lay in between. The CDR3 sequence: CAISDPGRESPDTQYF. CDR3 DNA sequence: TGTGCCATCAGTGATCCGGGACGGGAGAGTCCAGATACGCAGTATTTT.

V is TRBV1 and J is TRBJ2-3; the D call of TRBD1 is as the table states it, not checked on the DNA. TRBV1 is listed as a pseudogene. The CDR3 has 17 residues. CDR3 protein: CTSSDIYDREPPDTQYF. The CDR3 coding sequence is TGCACCAGCAGCGACATCTACGACAGGGAACCTCCAGATACGCAGTATTTT.

Written as DNA, the CDR3 is TGTGCCAGCAGCGCCCGGACGGGCAACACCGGGGAGCTGTTTTTT. This translates into CASSARTGNTGELFF. The gene calls are TRBV4-2 and TRBJ2-2; D is unresolved. The germline V gene encodes CDR1 LGHNA and CDR2 YNFKEQ. The CDR3 sequence is 15 residues long. Deletions cut 5 bases from V and 2 bases from J, with 12 bases between.

This clone has a single count. The V and J genes are TRBV19 and TRBJ1-1, with D unclear. Trimming took off 5 bases at V and 1 base at J, with 8 bases between the two ends. The CDR3 has 13 residues. Germline lookup yields CDR1 LNHDA and CDR2 SQIVND (reference sequence). Here the CDR3 DNA reads TGTGCCAGTAGTCAACGCCGGAACACTGAAGCTTTCTTT. This encodes CASSQRRNTEAFF.

The V and J genes are TRBV27 and TRBJ1-5; D is uncertain. The V gene lost 3 bases and the J gene lost 4 bases, with 10 bases spanning the gap. The CDR3 is made up of 14 amino acids. CDR1 and CDR2 (germline): MNHEY, SMNVEV (reference sequence). CDR3 loop: CASSFLGKNQPQHF. Here the CDR3 DNA reads TGTGCCAGCAGTTTTTTAGGGAAGAATCAGCCCCAGCATTTT.

V is TRBV7-2 and J is TRBJ2-7, with D perhaps TRBD1 or TRBD2 (5 bases each). V lost 7 bases to trimming and J lost 2 bases, with 12 bases between them. Germline lookup yields CDR1 SGHTA and CDR2 FQGNSA. The CDR3 is 13 residues long. CDR3 nucleotide sequence: TGTGCCAGCACTCTGGGGGAGACCTACGAGCAGTACTTC. As protein: CASTLGETYEQYF.

This chain links TRBV2 with TRBJ1-1, with D unresolved. Between the trimmed V and J ends, which lost 4 bases and 4 bases, there was a span of 10 bases. This CDR3 region has 13 residues. In germline, CDR1 is SNHLY, CDR2 FYNNEI. DNA of the CDR3: TGTGCCAGCAGTGTAGGGAGGTTCACTGAAGCTTTCTTT. Translating it yields CASSVGRFTEAFF.

This chain joins TRBV10-3 and TRBJ2-1, with D unclear. The V gene lost 0 bases and the J gene lost 6 bases, with 6 bases spanning the gap. The CDR3 covers 13 residues. The germline gives CDR1 ENHRY, CDR2 SYGVKD. In DNA form, the CDR3 reads TGTGCCATCAGTGAGTCGGTCACCAATGAGCAGTTCTTC. This translates into CAISESVTNEQFF.

Only one count was recorded for this clone. The chain carries TRBV27 and TRBJ2-2; D is possibly TRBD1 or TRBD2 (5 bases each). Trimming left V 5 bases short and J 6 bases short, with 22 bases between. This CDR3 has 17 amino acids. Germline values: CDR1 MNHEY, CDR2 SMNVEV (reference sequence). Here the CDR3 reads CASSHAYGTSLSGELFF. In DNA, the CDR3 is TGTGCCAGCAGTCACGCCTACGGGACCTCTCTGTCCGGGGAGCTGTTTTTT.

This sequence joins TRBV18 and TRBJ2-7; 13 bases line up with TRBD2. There are 15 residues in the CDR3. Germline values: CDR1 KGHSH, CDR2 LQKENI. J lost 6 bases, V lost 4 bases, and 6 bases had no gene match. The CDR3 loop is CASSQTGLAGFEQYF. CDR3 nucleotide sequence: TGTGCCAGCTCACAAACGGGACTAGCGGGATTCGAGCAGTACTTC.

The rearrangement joins TRBV5-1 to TRBJ2-7; no firm D call. V lost 4 bases, J lost 2 bases, and 13 bases lay in between. Germline V lookup: CDR1 SGHRS, CDR2 YFSETQ. The CDR3 sequence is 14 residues long. The CDR3 coding sequence is TGCGCCAGCAGCCTTCAGGATTCCACCTACGAGCAGTACTTC. Its protein is CASSLQDSTYEQYF.

The chain combines TRBV7-9 with TRBJ1-1; D is undetermined. V was shortened by 3 bases and J by 6 bases, with 5 bases between the two germline ends. Germline V gives CDR1 SEHNR, CDR2 FQNEAQ (reference sequence). This CDR3 contains 11 residues. This chain's CDR3 is CASSFQSEAFF. CDR3 DNA sequence: TGTGCCAGCAGCTTCCAGTCTGAAGCTTTCTTT.

The chain has TRBV28 and TRBJ1-3, with D possibly being TRBD1 (5 bases). Trimming pared 6 bases from V and 2 bases from J, leaving 8 bases between. The CDR3 has 13 residues. Germline V gene sequence: CDR1 MDHEN, CDR2 SYDVKM. In DNA form, the CDR3 reads TGTGCCAGCAGAGGGGCGGCTGGAAACACCATATATTTT. Protein product: CASRGAAGNTIYF.

The gene calls are TRBV2 and TRBJ2-5, with 8 bases identical to TRBD2. The CDR3 is 12 amino acids. The germline V gene encodes CDR1 SNHLY and CDR2 FYNNEI. J gave up 3 bases and V 8 bases, and 2 bases lay outside the gene matches. The CDR3 loop is CASAGGEETQYF. The CDR3 coding sequence is TGTGCCAGCGCGGGAGGCGAAGAGACCCAGTACTTC.

For the CDR3, the DNA is TGTGCCACCCTAGGACAGGGACCTACGGACTATGGCTACACCTTC. Translation gives CATLGQGPTDYGYTF. The chain employs TRBV6-5 and TRBJ1-2; 8 bases fit TRBD1. The CDR3 is 15 amino acids. The germline V gene encodes CDR1 MNHEY and CDR2 SVGAGI. Losses at the gene ends were 10 bases for V and 3 bases for J; bases not matched to a gene: 13.

The count of this clone is one. J is TRBJ1-1 and V is TRBV18; no firm D call. In germline, CDR1 is KGHSH, CDR2 LQKENI. The ends were cut back, 4 bases at V and 1 base at J, with 7 bases in the middle. This CDR3 region has 13 residues. The CDR3 nucleotides are TGTGCCAGCTCACGTGCCGCGAACACTGAAGCTTTCTTT. Translated, it gives CASSRAANTEAFF.

V is TRBV11-2 and J is TRBJ2-7, with 9 bases identical to TRBD2. Losses at the gene ends were 2 bases for V and 6 bases for J; bases not matched to a gene: 8. The germline V gene has CDR1 SGHAT and CDR2 FQNNGV. This CDR3 contains 15 residues. CDR3: CASSLSGLAVSEQYF. CDR3 in DNA: TGTGCCAGCAGCTTATCGGGACTAGCTGTTTCCGAGCAGTACTTC.

This clone was counted a few times. This chain joins TRBV2 and TRBJ2-2, with 7 bases that match TRBD2. This CDR3 contains 13 residues. Trimming cost V 7 bases and J 6 bases; bases outside gene matches: 5. In germline, CDR1 is SNHLY, CDR2 FYNNEI. The CDR3 bases are TGTGCCAGCAAGCGGGACCCGGCCGGGGAGCTGTTTTTT. Translated, it gives CASKRDPAGELFF.